This record covers a single TCR beta chain. This clone's antigen is unknown. Base qualities are not recorded, but no much larger clone differs from it by a single base. The germline V gene (reference sequence) specifies LGHDT as CDR1 and YNNKEL as CDR2. Counted from cysteine to phenylalanine, this CDR3 has 18 amino acids. Solely the CDR3 DNA is kept, with 54 bases framed from the first base. Here V drops 4 bases and J drops 6 bases, and the junction holds 15 bases not matched to any gene. TCRbeta CDR3 regions were amplified from genomic DNA using the immunoSEQ Assay, a bias-controlled multiplex PCR. Concerning the study's data processing: The number of nucleated cells in each sample was estimated from the amplification of reference gene primers within the assay. To quantify the absolute abundance of each unique TCRbeta CDR3 rearrangement, sequence reads were collapsed and filtered. Productive Simpson clonality was computed per sample as the square root of Simpson's diversity index over productive rearrangements. As stored in TCRdb, this immuneACCESS dataset retains in-frame rearrangements with V and J assigned. A fraction of the clones does not appear; measured against another copy, unresolved V genes explain less than half of the discrepancy, and the remainder lacks a known reason. From that table come the V and J calls and clone size; the DNA was used to work out D and trimming. The sample profile shows roughly 120,000 clones; around 76% of them were found once. The ten biggest clones cover 3.8% of the sample.

The data derive from a study of blood T cell repertoires in COVID-19 (dated by TCRdb to 2018 to 2020). With respect to the entire study: The collaborator samples originated in the United States, Italy and Spain and spanned the acute and convalescent phases of COVID-19. The repertoires were released in a freely available public database intended as a resource for research on the immune response to SARS-CoV-2. The prospective study material was composed of cDNA or gDNA derived from T cells, B-cell-depleted T cells, or PBMCs. Where HLA class I and class II types were available, the types were taken from metadata supplied by the sample provider, not from assay-based typing. Deeply sampled blood TCRbeta repertoires from subjects exposed to, actively infected with, or recovered from COVID-19 were included in the dataset. The samples were drawn from two sources: the first 160 participants of the ongoing ImmuneRACE study, and over 1,000 subjects contributed by 6 global collaborators. Nearly every sample came with metadata listing a de-identified subject ID, COVID-19 status, age in years and sex. Results and caveats for the whole study, not just this receptor: The amount of clinical and demographic metadata varied by source and participant and was provided uncurated.

The collaborating institutions used their own protocols to collect whole blood in K2EDTA tubes. For TCRbeta analysis, collaborator samples were shipped as frozen whole blood, as isolated PBMCs, or as DNA extracted from either sample type. The sample consisted of peripheral blood. Here the chain combines TRBV3-1 (or the pseudogene TRBV3-2) and TRBJ1-5; TRBD1 aligns with 10 central bases. This receptor was obtained from a woman at least 80 years old with acute or convalescent COVID-19. In nucleotides, the sequence is TGTGCCAGCAGCCCATTCCTTGCCGGGACAGGGGAGCCTCAGCCCCAGCATTTT. This gives the protein CASSPFLAGTGEPQPQHF.